Listed here are 15 T cell receptor beta chains from one sample, sequenced in a study of blood T cell repertoires in COVID-19 (dated by TCRdb to 2020 to 2021). Libraries were prepared through the immunoSEQ multiplex PCR assay. This immuneACCESS table, as held by TCRdb, lists in-frame sequences with V and J called but not all clones. Of the missing ones, under half trace to an unresolved V gene in checked studies; the others have no known cause. Recorded for this sample are about 330,000 clones; 65% to 90% of them occurred a single time. About 10% of the sample comes from the top ten. The material sequenced was PBMCs or T cells enriched from blood (not recorded which). Receptors originate from a woman under 30 who had recovered from COVID-19.

The sample holds one count of this clone. The V and J genes are TRBV4-2 and TRBJ2-7; 7 nucleotides agree with TRBD2. J was trimmed by 2 bases and V by 0 bases; bases with no gene match: 10. From germline, CDR1 is LGHNA and CDR2 YNFKEQ. CDR3 length equals 17 residues. CDR3 sequence reads: CASSQDWSGTSTYEQYF. The CDR3 DNA follows: TGTGCCAGCAGCCAAGATTGGAGCGGGACCTCAACCTACGAGCAGTACTTC.

The rearrangement uses TRBV12-3 or TRBV12-4 and TRBJ1-1; TRBD1 might be the D (5 bases). The CDR3 totals 13 residues. Trimming left V 2 bases short and J 6 bases short, with 10 bases between. CDR3 DNA: TGTGCCAGCAGTTTATGGGGCAGGGCTGAAGCTTTCTTT. It codes for CASSLWGRAEAFF.

The chain joins TRBV5-1 to TRBJ1-6; 11 nucleotides agree with TRBD1. Germline lookup yields CDR1 SGHRS and CDR2 YFSETQ. The CDR3 runs to 15 residues. V lost 4 bases, J lost 6 bases, and 3 bases stayed unmatched. The CDR3 spells CASSGQGAGNSPLHF. The CDR3 nucleotides are TGCGCCAGCAGCGGACAGGGGGCAGGTAATTCACCCCTCCACTTT.

This chain connects TRBV5-1 to TRBJ2-5; D perhaps matches TRBD2 (5 bases). V lost 4 bases to trimming and J lost 5 bases, with 12 bases between them. This CDR3 region has 13 residues. In germline, CDR1 is SGHRS, CDR2 YFSETQ. The CDR3 coding sequence is TGCGCCAGCAGCCCTTCCGGGGTGGAGACCCAGTACTTC. Translation: CASSPSGVETQYF.

In regard to this clone: This same CDR3 is encoded by further DNA sequences in the sample. CDR3 nucleotide sequence: TGCGCCAGCAGCCAAGATCGGAGGACAGGGTGGAACACTGAAGCTTTCTTT. This sequence encodes CASSQDRRTGWNTEAFF. The V call is TRBV4-1, the J call TRBJ1-1; 8 bases align to TRBD1. Losses at the gene ends were 0 bases for V and 1 base for J; bases not matched to a gene: 7. There are 17 residues in the CDR3. Germline CDR1 reads MGHRA; CDR2 reads YSYEKL.

V usage is TRBV7-2 and J usage is TRBJ1-1; TRBD1 is a possible D gene (5 bases). The V end lost 5 bases, the J end lost 0 bases, and 10 bases lay between the germline ends. The germline CDR1 and CDR2 sequences are SGHTA and FQGNSA. CDR3 length: 14 amino acids. This CDR3 is CASSPKGMNTEAFF. DNA of the CDR3: TGTGCCAGCAGCCCCAAGGGGATGAACACTGAAGCTTTCTTT.

The CDR3 nucleotides read TGTGCCAGTAGTCAAGGACAGGGGGGGAATGAAAAACTGTTTTTT. This encodes CASSQGQGGNEKLFF. The rearrangement uses TRBV19 and TRBJ1-4; TRBD1 aligns across 10 bases. With V trimmed by 5 bases and J by 5 bases, 5 bases remained unmatched. Germline CDR1 LNHDA, CDR2 SQIVND (reference sequence). The CDR3 is 15 residues long.

This clone was detected a few times. This CDR3 reads CAIVGALGETQYF. The DNA of the CDR3 is TGTGCCATCGTGGGAGCCTTGGGGGAGACCCAGTACTTC. The J gene is TRBJ2-5, the V gene TRBV10-3; possible D gene TRBD2, 5 bases. V lost 8 bases and J 5 bases, leaving 15 bases between the germline ends. The CDR3 has 13 amino acids. In germline, CDR1 is ENHRY, CDR2 SYGVKD.

The chain carries TRBV29-1 and TRBJ2-1; 9 bases agree with TRBD1. The germline gives CDR1 SQVTM, CDR2 ANQGSEA. This CDR3 region has 15 residues. Losses at the gene ends were 4 bases for V and 2 bases for J; bases not matched to a gene: 6. The CDR3 protein is CSVAGTGITYNEQFF. The CDR3 DNA follows: TGCAGCGTTGCCGGGACAGGGATCACCTACAATGAGCAGTTCTTC.

This chain joins TRBV5-1 and TRBJ1-5; the match to TRBD1 covers 9 bases. With V trimmed by 5 bases and J by 3 bases, 6 bases remained unmatched. The V gene's germline CDR1 is SGHRS and CDR2 YFSETQ. The CDR3 runs to 15 residues. The CDR3 coding sequence is TGCGCCAGCAGGGGGGGGACAGGGAACAATCAGCCCCAGCATTTT. This encodes CASRGGTGNNQPQHF.

The chain has TRBV30 and TRBJ2-2; 10 nucleotides align to TRBD2. This CDR3 has 17 amino acids. V lost 4 bases, J lost 5 bases, and 13 bases stayed unmatched. CDR1 and CDR2 from the germline V gene are GTSNPN and SVGIG (reference sequence). CDR3 sequence reads: CAWTQRAGGRRTGELFF. CDR3 sequence (DNA): TGTGCCTGGACGCAGAGAGCGGGGGGGCGTCGGACCGGGGAGCTGTTTTTT.

CDR3: CASSLGTFPTNEKLFF. CDR3 bases: TGTGCCAGCAGCCTAGGGACATTTCCAACTAATGAAAAACTGTTTTTT. The chain is built from TRBV7-6 and TRBJ1-4, with D tentatively TRBD1 (6 bases). Germline CDR1 is SGHVS and CDR2 is FNYEAQ. The V gene lost 5 bases and the J gene lost 0 bases, with 13 bases spanning the gap. The CDR3 contains 16 residues.

This clone has only one observation. The chain has TRBV27 and TRBJ1-2; D is ambiguous. Per germline, CDR1 MNHEY and CDR2 SMNVEV (reference sequence). The CDR3 sequence is 14 residues long. The germline V and J ends were trimmed by 3 bases and 8 bases, with 16 bases remaining between them. Written as DNA, the CDR3 is TGTGCCAGCAGTTTCTCCAACGGCGGCGGAGGCTACACCTTC. It encodes CASSFSNGGGGYTF.

The rearrangement uses TRBV6-5 and TRBJ1-2; D gene ambiguous. Germline V gene lookup returns CDR1 MNHEY and CDR2 SVGAGI. The CDR3 has 12 amino acids. The V gene lost 2 bases and the J gene lost 8 bases, with 9 bases spanning the gap. CDR3 amino acids: CASSYRMEGYTF. CDR3 bases: TGTGCCAGCAGTTACCGGATGGAGGGCTACACCTTC.

This clone was observed a handful of times. V gene TRBV5-6 combines with J gene TRBJ1-2, with a tentative D call TRBD1 (5 bases). The CDR3 totals 16 residues. V gave up 4 bases and J gave up 2 bases, with 18 bases separating them. Germline CDR1 and CDR2: SGHDT and YYEEEE. The CDR3 sequence: CASSVPPVDRNYGYTF. In nucleotides, the CDR3 is TGTGCCAGCAGCGTGCCCCCCGTTGACAGAAACTATGGCTACACCTTC.